The 5 T cell receptor beta chains below were found in one sample sequenced in a study of T cell changes during pregnancy in multiple sclerosis. Only in-frame clones appear in the TCRdb table, and some are missing; sequencing was by immunoSEQ multiplex PCR. The sample consists of 20,000 or so clones, 90% of them appearing once. This sample comprised CD8+ T cells from peripheral blood mononuclear cells, obtained in the third trimester of pregnancy. The receptors were sampled from a female donor in good health, enrolled as a control in a pregnancy study.

The chain links TRBV7-8 to TRBJ2-2, with 9 bases lining up with TRBD1. With 5 bases clipped from V and 4 bases from J, the junction kept 5 bases outside the gene matches. This CDR3 has 15 amino acids. Per the germline V gene, CDR1 is SGHVS and CDR2 is FQNEAQ. The DNA for the CDR3 is TGTGCCAGCAGCACGACAGGGGGTGGCACCGGGGAGCTGTTTTTT. It translates to CASSTTGGGTGELFF.

V and J are TRBV13 and TRBJ1-1, with a tentative D call TRBD1 (5 bases). Germline V gives CDR1 PRHDT, CDR2 FYEKMQ (reference sequence). The germline V and J ends were trimmed by 5 bases and 1 base, with 23 bases remaining between them. The length of the CDR3 is 18 residues. The CDR3 sequence: CASSPEGGTDVPNTEAFF. DNA for the CDR3: TGTGCCAGCAGCCCCGAGGGAGGGACGGACGTTCCGAACACTGAAGCTTTCTTT.

The chain carries TRBV21-1 and TRBJ2-1; whether TRBD2, the table's D call, matches the DNA was not checked. TRBV21-1 represents a pseudogene. The CDR3 loop spans 12 amino acids. DNA for the CDR3: TGTGCCAGCAGCCGAGCCTGTAATGAGCAGTTCTTC. Translation gives CASSRACNEQFF.

This rearrangement joins TRBV7-3 to TRBJ1-1, with a weak D call TRBD1 (5 bases). Germline V gene data show CDR1 as SGHTA and CDR2 as FQGTGA. Trimming stripped 5 bases from V and 6 bases from J, with 16 bases between. The CDR3 is 14 amino acids. The CDR3 region has the DNA TGTGCCAGCAGCCCCGGACATCTCGACGCTGAAGCTTTCTTT. Amino acids: CASSPGHLDAEAFF.

The J gene is TRBJ2-1, the V gene TRBV7-9; TRBD2 agrees at 11 bases. CDR1 is SEHNR, CDR2 FQNEAQ, per germline (reference sequence). This CDR3 comprises 14 residues. V shed 8 bases and J 8 bases; nucleotides not matched to a gene: 8. Here the CDR3 DNA reads TGTGCCAGCCAGCCTACTAGCGGGAGTTATGAGCAGTTCTTC. This encodes CASQPTSGSYEQFF.